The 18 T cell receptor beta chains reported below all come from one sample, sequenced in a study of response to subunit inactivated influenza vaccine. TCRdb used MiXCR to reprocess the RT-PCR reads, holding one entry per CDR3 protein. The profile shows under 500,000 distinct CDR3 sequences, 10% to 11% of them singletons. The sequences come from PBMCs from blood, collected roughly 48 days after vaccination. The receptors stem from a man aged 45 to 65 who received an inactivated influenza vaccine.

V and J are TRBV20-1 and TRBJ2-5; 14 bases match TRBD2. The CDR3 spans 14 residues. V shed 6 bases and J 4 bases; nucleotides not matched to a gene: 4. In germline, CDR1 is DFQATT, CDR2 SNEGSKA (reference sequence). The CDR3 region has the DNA TGCAGTGCACTGGGACTAGCGGGGGTAGAGACCCAGTACTTC. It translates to CSALGLAGVETQYF.

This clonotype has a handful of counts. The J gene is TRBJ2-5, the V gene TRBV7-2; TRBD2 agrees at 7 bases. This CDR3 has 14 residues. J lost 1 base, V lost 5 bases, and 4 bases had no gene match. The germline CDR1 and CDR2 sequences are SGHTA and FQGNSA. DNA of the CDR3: TGTGCCAGCAGCCCTCCGGGGGGCCAAGAGACCCAGTACTTC. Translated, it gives CASSPPGGQETQYF. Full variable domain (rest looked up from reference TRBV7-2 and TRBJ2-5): GAGVSQSPSNKVTEKGKDVELRCDPISGHTALYWYRQSLGQGLEFLIYFQGNSAPDKSGLPSDRFSAERTGGSVSTLTIQRTQQEDSAVYLCASSPPGGQETQYFGPGTRLLVL.

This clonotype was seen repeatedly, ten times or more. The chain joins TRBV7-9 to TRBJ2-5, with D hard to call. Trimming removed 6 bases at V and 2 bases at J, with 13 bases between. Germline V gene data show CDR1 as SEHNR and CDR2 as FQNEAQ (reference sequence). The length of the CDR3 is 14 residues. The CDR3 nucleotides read TGTGCCAGCAGTTCACCTTGGGGTCAAGAGACCCAGTACTTC. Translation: CASSSPWGQETQYF.

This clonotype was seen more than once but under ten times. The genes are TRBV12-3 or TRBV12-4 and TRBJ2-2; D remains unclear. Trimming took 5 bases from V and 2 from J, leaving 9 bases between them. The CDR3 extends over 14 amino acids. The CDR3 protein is CASSKGFNTGELFF. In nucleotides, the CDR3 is TGTGCCAGCAGTAAGGGTTTTAACACCGGGGAGCTGTTTTTT.

The CDR3 nucleotides read TGTGCCAGCAGCCACAGTGCGAACACCGGGGAGCTGTTTTTT. Translating it yields CASSHSANTGELFF. This chain links TRBV11-3 with TRBJ2-2; D is undetermined. The germline V gene has CDR1 SGHNT and CDR2 YENEEA. The CDR3 contains 14 residues. Trimming stripped 5 bases from V and 0 bases from J, with 7 bases between.

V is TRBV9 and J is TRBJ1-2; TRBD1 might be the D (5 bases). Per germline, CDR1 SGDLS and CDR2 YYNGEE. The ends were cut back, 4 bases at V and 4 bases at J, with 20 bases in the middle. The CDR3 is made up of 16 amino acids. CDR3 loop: CASSSHRAGNSYGYTF. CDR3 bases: TGTGCCAGCAGCTCCCACCGGGCAGGGAATTCCTATGGCTACACCTTC. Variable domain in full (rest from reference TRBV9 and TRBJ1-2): DSGVTQTPKHLITATGQRVTLRCSPRSGDLSVYWYQQSLDQGLQFLIQYYNGEERAKGNILERFSAQQFPDLHSELNLSSLELGDSALYFCASSSHRAGNSYGYTFGSGTRLTVV.

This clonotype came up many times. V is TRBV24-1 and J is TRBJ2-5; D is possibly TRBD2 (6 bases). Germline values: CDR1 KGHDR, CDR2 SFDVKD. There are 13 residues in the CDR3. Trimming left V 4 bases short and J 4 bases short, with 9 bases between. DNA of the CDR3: TGTGCCACCAGTGAAGGAGGGAGAGAGACCCAGTACTTC. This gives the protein CATSEGGRETQYF.

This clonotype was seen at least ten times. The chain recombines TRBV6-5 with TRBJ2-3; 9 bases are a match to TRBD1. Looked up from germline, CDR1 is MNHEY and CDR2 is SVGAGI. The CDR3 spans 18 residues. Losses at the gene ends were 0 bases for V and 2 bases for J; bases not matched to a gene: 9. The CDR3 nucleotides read TGTGCCAGCAGTTACTCTTACAGGGGGCTATCACCCACAGATACGCAGTATTTT. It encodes CASSYSYRGLSPTDTQYF.

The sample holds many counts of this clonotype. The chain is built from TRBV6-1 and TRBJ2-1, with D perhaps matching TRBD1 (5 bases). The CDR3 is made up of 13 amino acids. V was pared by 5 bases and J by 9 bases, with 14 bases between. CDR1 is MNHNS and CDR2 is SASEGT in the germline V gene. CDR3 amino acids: CASSKVNQGEQFF. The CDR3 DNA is TGTGCCAGCAGTAAAGTCAACCAGGGTGAGCAGTTCTTC.

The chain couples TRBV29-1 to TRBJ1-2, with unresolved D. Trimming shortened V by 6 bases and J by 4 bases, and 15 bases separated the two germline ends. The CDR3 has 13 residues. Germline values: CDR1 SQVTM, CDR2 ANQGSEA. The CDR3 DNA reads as TGCAGCGTGAGGGATGCAGGTGGCTATGGCTACACCTTC. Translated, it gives CSVRDAGGYGYTF. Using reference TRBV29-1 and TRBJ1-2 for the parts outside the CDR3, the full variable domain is SAVISQKPSRDICQRGTSLTIQCQVDSQVTMMFWYRQQPGQSLTLIATANQGSEATYESGFVIDKFPISRPNLTFSTLTVSNMSPEDSSIYLCSVRDAGGYGYTFGSGTRLTVV.

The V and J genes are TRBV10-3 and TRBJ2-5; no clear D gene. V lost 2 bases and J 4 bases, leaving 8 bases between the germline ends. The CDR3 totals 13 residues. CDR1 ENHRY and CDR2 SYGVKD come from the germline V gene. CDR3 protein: CAISESLAETQYF. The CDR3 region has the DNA TGTGCCATCAGTGAGAGTCTGGCAGAGACCCAGTACTTC.

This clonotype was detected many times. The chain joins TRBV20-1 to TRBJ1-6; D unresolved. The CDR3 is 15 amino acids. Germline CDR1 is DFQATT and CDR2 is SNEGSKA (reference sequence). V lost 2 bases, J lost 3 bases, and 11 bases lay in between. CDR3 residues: CSARPGSHYNSPLHF. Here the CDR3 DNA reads TGCAGTGCTAGACCGGGCAGTCACTATAATTCACCCCTCCACTTT.

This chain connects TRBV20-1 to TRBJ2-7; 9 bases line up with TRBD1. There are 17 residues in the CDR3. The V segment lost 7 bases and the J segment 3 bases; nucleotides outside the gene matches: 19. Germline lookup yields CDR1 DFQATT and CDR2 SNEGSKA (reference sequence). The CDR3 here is CSGKAGQGFREVYEQYF. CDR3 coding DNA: TGCAGTGGGAAGGCGGGACAGGGTTTTAGAGAAGTCTACGAGCAGTACTTC.

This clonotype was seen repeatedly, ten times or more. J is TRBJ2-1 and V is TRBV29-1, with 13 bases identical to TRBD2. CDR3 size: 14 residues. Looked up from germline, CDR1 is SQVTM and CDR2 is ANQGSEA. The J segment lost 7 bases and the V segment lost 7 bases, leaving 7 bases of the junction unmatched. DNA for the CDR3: TGCAGCGCAAAACTAGCGGGAGGGGAAAATGAGCAGTTCTTC. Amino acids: CSAKLAGGENEQFF.

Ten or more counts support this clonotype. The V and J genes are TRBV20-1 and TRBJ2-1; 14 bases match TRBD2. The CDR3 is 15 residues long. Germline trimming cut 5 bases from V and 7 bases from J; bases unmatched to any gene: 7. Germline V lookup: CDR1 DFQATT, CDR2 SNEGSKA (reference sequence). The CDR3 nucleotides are TGCAGTGCTCGATGGGGGACTAGCGGGAGAAATGAGCAGTTCTTC. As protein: CSARWGTSGRNEQFF.

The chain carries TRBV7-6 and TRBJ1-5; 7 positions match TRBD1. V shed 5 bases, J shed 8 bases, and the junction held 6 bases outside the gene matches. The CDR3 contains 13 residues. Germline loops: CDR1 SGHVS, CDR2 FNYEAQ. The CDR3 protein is CASSRGQLEPQHF. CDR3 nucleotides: TGTGCCAGCAGCCGGGGACAGTTGGAGCCCCAGCATTTT.

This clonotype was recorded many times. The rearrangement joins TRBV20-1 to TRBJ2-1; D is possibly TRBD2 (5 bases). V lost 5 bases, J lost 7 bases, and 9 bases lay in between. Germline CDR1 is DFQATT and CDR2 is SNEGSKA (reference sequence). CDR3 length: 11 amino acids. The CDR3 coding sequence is TGCAGTGCTGGCCGGGGTAATGAGCAGTTCTTC. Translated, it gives CSAGRGNEQFF.

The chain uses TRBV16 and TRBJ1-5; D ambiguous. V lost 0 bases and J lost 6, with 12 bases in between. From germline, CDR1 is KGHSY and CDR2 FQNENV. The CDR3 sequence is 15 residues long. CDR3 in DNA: TGTGCCAGCAGCCAATCTTCACTAGGCAGTCAGCCCCAGCATTTT. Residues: CASSQSSLGSQPQHF.